Sequencing of this T cell receptor (beta chain) was carried out in a study of blood T cell repertoires in COVID-19. Study background: Specimens from acute and convalescent COVID-19 originated in the United States, Italy and Spain. PBMCs, B-cell-depleted T cells, or T cells were the source of the cDNA or gDNA that made up the material.

CDR1 is MNHNS and CDR2 is SASEGT in the germline V gene. The junction had 11 bases not matched to a gene; V was cut back by 4 bases and J by 2 bases. The CDR3 is 17 residues long. Per the authors' pipeline: Reference gene primer amplification gave estimated nucleated cell counts. This table comes from immunoSEQ multiplex PCR, and its TCRdb copy is limited to in-frame clones, with some not included. The D gene and trimming were derived from the DNA, and the V and J assignments and clone size from that table. The top ten clones hold 4.7% of a sample with 260,000 or so clones, roughly 82% of them seen once.

Material for sequencing was peripheral blood. V and J are TRBV6-1 and TRBJ2-1; 7 bases fit TRBD2. The TCR sequence derives from a woman between 65 and 79 years old with acute or convalescent COVID-19. The CDR3 spells CASSGPGGGSPYNEQFF. CDR3 sequence (DNA): TGTGCCAGCAGTGGGCCTGGCGGGGGATCCCCCTACAATGAGCAGTTCTTC.